This note documents a single T cell receptor (beta chain) sequence. The clone's antigen remains unknown. Base qualities are not at hand, and no much larger clone is one base apart. Donors formed part of the validation cohort, which comprised 120 or so subjects and was distinct from the first cohort of under 800 subjects. Receptors were amplified or captured by the immunoSEQ multiplex PCR assay. The study's processing was this. A statistical classification framework was developed to diagnose cytomegalovirus status using the catalog of TCR beta chain sequences. Drawn from immuneACCESS, this table holds only the in-frame rearrangements with V and J called that TCRdb kept. Clones are partly lost; checked studies trace under half to an unresolved V gene and leave the rest unexplained. The V and J calls and clone size were taken over from that table, and D and trimming were inferred from the DNA. The sample table lists over 150,000 clones, roughly 90% of them with a count of one. Clones ranked in the top ten supply 4% to 5% of the sample.

This entry is derived from a study of cytomegalovirus exposure and HLA in healthy donors (dated by TCRdb to 2016 to 2017). For the wider study: The 666 repertoires of the first cohort and the roughly 120 validation repertoires were produced on the same platform, according to a later analysis. The aim of the study was to test whether cataloging public T cell receptors could identify signatures of past pathogen exposure. A separate validation cohort of over 95 different subjects was used in addition to the roughly 620-subject first cohort. To predict cytomegalovirus infection status, the study brought together high-throughput TCR immunosequencing, statistical association of individual TCRs with disease status, and machine learning.

Study-level results and caveats: Most TCR sequences were seen in very few donors, while some public TCRs were found in many individuals. It was suggested by the authors that the approach could potentially be generalized to other disease states and immunological phenotypes. The classifier was reported to diagnose cytomegalovirus status with high specificity and sensitivity in both the original cohort and the validation cohort. All 120 or so repertoires were used to score co-occurrence in the validation cohort in a later analysis, because that analysis had no HLA typing for the cohort. In the study, approximately 150 TCR beta chains were listed as associated with cytomegalovirus. Subsequent analysis determined that TCRs grouped into clusters in the first cohort also showed a tendency toward co-occurrence across the roughly 130 validation repertoires, and approximately 94% of cluster scores exceeded 0. In vitro tests confirmed that a few of the cytomegalovirus-associated TCR beta chains recognize cytomegalovirus antigens.

The CDR1 and CDR2 encoded by the germline V gene are SGDLS and YYNGEE. The cysteine opens and the phenylalanine closes a CDR3 of 13 amino acids. CDR3 DNA is the only sequence kept; it has 39 bases, read in frame from the first base. Trimming leaves V shorter by 9 bases and J shorter by 9 bases, with the junction holding 10 bases beyond the gene matches. This receptor was obtained from a man younger than 35 in good health and CMV-seropositive. Sequencing was carried out using PBMCs. This chain is built from TRBV9 and TRBJ2-1, with 9 bases in between that match TRBD1. The CDR3 reads CATGTGNGVEQFF. The base sequence is TGTGCCACCGGGACAGGGAATGGAGTTGAGCAGTTCTTC.